Listed below are T cell receptor beta chains from one sample, sequenced in a study of T-cell reconstitution after alpha-beta-depleted transplantation in children. Using its own MiXCR run on the PCR reads, TCRdb lists one record per CDR3 protein. The sample yields some 530,000 distinct CDR3 sequences, around 13% seen once. The sequencing used PBMCs from the stem cell graft donor, collected from the stem cell graft. These receptors originate from a human donor who donated a stem cell graft to a child with combined immunodeficiency. The CDR3 runs from the conserved cysteine through the conserved F or W. Only part of the rows carry a size: once, few, many, or a class if the clone is expanded.

CDR3 protein | J gene | V gene | clone size
CASSYLPRQGPSYEQYF | TRBJ2-7 | TRBV6-5 | NA
CASSLADRNGYEQYF | TRBJ2-7 | TRBV7-9 | few
CASSYATPGAEGNEQFF | TRBJ2-1 | TRBV6-2/TRBV6-3 | many
CACTRLGLAGGRWNTGELFF | TRBJ2-2 | TRBV30 | NA
CASSLGTVLYNEQFF | TRBJ2-1 | TRBV7-2 | NA
CASSQEGTVPYEQYF | TRBJ2-7 | TRBV3-1 | few
CASSQGLAEGTQYF | TRBJ2-5 | TRBV4-3 | few
CASSPHRGLYPEAFF | TRBJ1-1 | TRBV12-3/TRBV12-4 | many
CSARAPGQITEAFF | TRBJ1-1 | TRBV20-1 | NA
CASSFYKGEETQYF | TRBJ2-5 | TRBV12-3/TRBV12-4 | many
CASSARINTEAFF | TRBJ1-1 | TRBV6-2/TRBV6-3 | NA
CASSVVPNTGELFF | TRBJ2-2 | TRBV9 | few
CSARDAGTGSYVFPYEQYF | TRBJ2-7 | TRBV20-1 | NA
CASKAGLAGVEQYF | TRBJ2-7 | TRBV5-5 | NA
CASSPKGGSTYNSPLHF | TRBJ1-6 | TRBV7-2 | few
CASSLGHRVYETQYF | TRBJ2-5 | TRBV12-3/TRBV12-4 | few
CASSSTEADTQYF | TRBJ2-3 | TRBV7-6 | NA
CASSSITGSRHNEQFF | TRBJ2-1 | TRBV5-6 | NA
CASIPPAGAYEQYF | TRBJ2-7 | TRBV7-8 | NA
CASSLVSEEQFF | TRBJ2-1 | TRBV7-9 | NA
CASSLVPQGVELFF | TRBJ1-4 | TRBV4-3 | few
CASSRTSYDTQYF | TRBJ2-3 | TRBV6-2/TRBV6-3 | few
CASSLAQDQTQYF | TRBJ2-5 | TRBV12-3/TRBV12-4 | NA
CASVVGLGGQPQHF | TRBJ1-5 | TRBV6-2/TRBV6-3 | NA
CASSYSRGRDEQYF | TRBJ2-7 | TRBV6-5 | many
CASSSGQYYEQYF | TRBJ2-7 | TRBV12-3/TRBV12-4 | many
CASSPGLASSTDTQYF | TRBJ2-3 | TRBV7-8 | few
CASSLILAGATDTQYF | TRBJ2-3 | TRBV7-9 | NA
CSAPGHLNSPLHF | TRBJ1-6 | TRBV20-1 | NA
CASSLKERGGVETQYF | TRBJ2-5 | TRBV5-6 | few
CSATVAGGYTDTQYF | TRBJ2-3 | TRBV20-1 | NA
CASRPGQSYGYTF | TRBJ1-2 | TRBV12-3/TRBV12-4 | many
CASSPPMVSGANVLTF | TRBJ2-6 | TRBV7-9 | NA
CASSHPEGEQFF | TRBJ2-1 | TRBV7-2 | few